This T cell receptor beta chain was identified in a study of OX40 agonist ivuxolimab in advanced cancers. Study-wide context: One patient with hepatocellular carcinoma and two with cutaneous melanoma, three in all, had partial responses. Study-wide findings and caveats: Nonresponders included some who also had low normalized T-cell clonal expansion. The average count of expanded clones was higher among CD8+ T cells than among CD4+.

This clone was recorded once. The antigen remains undetermined. Blood sampling took place at baseline, cycle 4 day 1, and cycle 7 day 1. The protocol was immunoSEQ multiplex PCR, while the TCRdb copy is restricted to in-frame clones and leaves out a portion. The data contain under 100,000 clones, over 65% of them singletons. J gave up 10 bases and V 3 bases, and 7 bases lay outside the gene matches. CDR1 LGHNA and CDR2 YSLEER come from the germline V gene. The CDR3 runs 14 residues. The TCR was taken from an adult with an advanced solid tumor such as melanoma, head and neck, liver or kidney cancer. The chain combines TRBV4-3 with TRBJ1-2, with TRBD1 identical over 11 bases. Material: CD4+ or CD8+ T cells sorted from blood, obtained in a trial of the OX40 agonist ivuxolimab. CDR3 sequence (DNA): TGCGCCAGCAGCCATGGGAGGGACAGGGGGTTCTACACCTTC. Translated: CASSHGRDRGFYTF.